This note documents a single TCR beta chain sequence. Which antigen it targets is not known. One base away there is no much larger clone; base qualities are not given. These data come from a study of blood T cell repertoires in COVID-19 (dated by TCRdb to 2019 to 2021). Background on the whole study: Collaborator samples came from the United States, Italy and Spain and covered acute and convalescent phases of COVID-19. The prospective study material was composed of cDNA or gDNA derived from T cells, B-cell-depleted T cells, or PBMCs. The dataset comprised deeply sampled blood TCRbeta repertoires from subjects exposed to, actively infected with, or recovered from COVID-19. The repertoires were released in a freely available public database meant as a resource for research on the immune response to SARS-CoV-2. The samples were drawn from the first 160 participants of the ongoing ImmuneRACE study and from 1,254 subjects provided by 6 global collaborators. Nearly every sample came with metadata listing a de-identified subject ID, COVID-19 status, age in years and sex. Where available, HLA class I and class II types were taken from metadata supplied by the sample provider and were not determined by assay-based typing. What the authors observed across the whole study: Clinical and demographic metadata were provided uncurated, with the amount varying by source and participant.

The collaborating institutions used their own protocols to collect whole blood in K2EDTA tubes. For TCRbeta analysis, collaborators shipped samples in one of three forms: frozen whole blood, isolated PBMCs, or DNA extracted from either of those sample types. TCRbeta CDR3 regions were amplified from genomic DNA using the immunoSEQ Assay, a bias-controlled multiplex PCR. On the study's bioinformatics: Within the assay, amplification of reference gene primers was used to estimate how many nucleated cells each sample contained. To quantify the absolute abundance of each unique TCRbeta CDR3 rearrangement, sequence reads were collapsed and filtered. Productive Simpson clonality was computed per sample as the square root of Simpson's diversity index over productive rearrangements. Entries here come from immuneACCESS through TCRdb and include only in-frame sequences with V and J called. Some clones fail to appear in such tables; in the studies checked, an unresolved V gene covers under half of the shortfall, and the cause of the remainder is unknown. The D gene and trimming were derived from the DNA, and the V and J assignments and clone size from that table. The table for this sample lists around 99,000 clones; 70% to 90% of them were counted only once. The leading ten clones occupy approximately 6.8% of the sample.

Sequencing input: peripheral blood. The receptor's source is a man aged 45 to 65 with active or convalescent COVID-19.

The encoded CDR3 is CASRGDREASPLHF. The DNA is as follows: TGTGCCAGCAGAGGGGACAGGGAAGCCTCACCCCTCCACTTT. The chain is made from TRBV2 and TRBJ1-6; 9 middle bases align to TRBD1. The germline V gene sets CDR1 to SNHLY and CDR2 to FYNNEI. Trimming leaves V shorter by 6 bases and J shorter by 10 bases, with the junction holding 7 bases beyond the gene matches. Spanning cysteine to phenylalanine, the CDR3 consists of 14 amino acids. Left in the record is the CDR3 DNA by itself, 42 bases read in frame from the first base.